The clone carrying this TCR beta chain was observed many times. The sample originates from a study of neurological immune-mediated disorders. As for the cDNA, it was generated by 5'RACE with 10-nucleotide random UMIs. TCRdb itself ran the 5' RACE reads through MiXCR, one entry per CDR3 protein. The sample has over 55,000 distinct CDR3 sequences, about 2.5% seen once. The CDR3 length is 15 residues. The V end lost 8 bases, the J end lost 2 bases, and 17 bases lay between the germline ends. Germline values: CDR1 MNHNY, CDR2 SVGAGI (reference sequence). The source is a man aged 50 to 60 with multiple sclerosis. Sequenced sample: PBMCs. The chain links TRBV6-6 to TRBJ2-3; D uncertain. CDR3 in DNA: TGTGCCAGCCACCGTCCGAAGATCGACACAGATACGCAGTATTTT. Protein: CASHRPKIDTDTQYF.